The source of this T cell receptor beta chain is a study of Graves' ophthalmopathy and Graves' hyperthyroidism. The authors amplified TCR beta CDR3 regions, and they did so from RNA transcripts for repertoire sequencing. RT-PCR in the first round used HTBI primers; a second-round multiplex PCR followed. TCRdb passed the multiplex PCR reads through MiXCR, listing each CDR3 protein once. Of tens of thousands of distinct CDR3 sequences listed, around 50% were seen once; the top ten hold roughly 18%. Study findings and constraints: Blood was where most expanded thyroid clonotypes above 0.001 frequency also turned up. Cross-validated, the 13-signature model showed 87.88%/81.08% sensitivity/specificity, and 80%/75% in the test set.

CDR3 length: 14 residues. In germline, CDR1 is SNHLY, CDR2 FYNNEI. The J segment lost 6 bases and the V segment lost 7 bases, leaving 8 bases of the junction unmatched. With regard to this clonotype: As yet, its antigen is unknown.

Donors with ophthalmopathy: moderate-to-severe activity, CAS ≥3, NOSPECS ≥4, duration under 3 months. Clinical symptoms, serum thyroxine, TRAb, thyroid ultrasound and orbital computed tomography determined diagnosis. The clonotype was recovered from an adult man with Graves' ophthalmopathy. J is TRBJ2-7 and V is TRBV2; 11 nucleotides agree with TRBD2. What was sequenced was peripheral blood. CDR3 sequence: CASNILAGDREQYV. CDR3 coding DNA: TGTGCCAGCAACATACTAGCGGGGGATCGCGAGCAGTACGTC.